Listed below are T cell receptor beta chains from one sample, sequenced in a study of T cells in Graves' hyperthyroidism and ophthalmopathy. TCRdb reanalysed the multiplex PCR reads using MiXCR and keeps one entry per CDR3 protein. The sample lists 600,000 or so distinct CDR3 sequences; roughly 14% were seen once. Material for sequencing was blood. The receptors were gathered from a woman in her forties or fifties with Graves' ophthalmopathy. Each CDR3 is given with its conserved first and last residue. Each record gives: D gene, V gene, clone size, J gene, CDR3 protein, CDR3 DNA. A D gene is named only where the DNA matches it firmly. Clone size, where shown, is once, few, many, or a class for clones that have expanded.

D gene: NA
V gene: TRBV25-1
clone size: NA
J gene: TRBJ2-5
CDR3 protein: CASSDDRDQETQYF
CDR3 DNA: TGTGCCAGCAGTGATGACAGAGACCAAGAGACCCAGTACTTC

D gene: NA
V gene: TRBV18
clone size: many
J gene: TRBJ2-5
CDR3 protein: CASSGEAQETQYF
CDR3 DNA: TGTGCCAGCTCTGGGGAGGCTCAAGAGACCCAGTACTTC

D gene: TRBD1
V gene: TRBV27
clone size: few
J gene: TRBJ1-1
CDR3 protein: CASSLVPAGGTEAFF
CDR3 DNA: TGTGCCAGCAGTTTAGTCCCTGCAGGGGGTACTGAAGCTTTCTTT

D gene: NA
V gene: TRBV3-1
clone size: many
J gene: TRBJ1-5
CDR3 protein: CASSQGPKNQPQHF
CDR3 DNA: TGTGCCAGCAGCCAAGGCCCTAAAAATCAGCCCCAGCATTTT

D gene: NA
V gene: TRBV7-9
clone size: many
J gene: TRBJ2-1
CDR3 protein: CASSRFMDEQFF
CDR3 DNA: TGTGCCAGCAGCCGATTCATGGATGAGCAGTTCTTC

D gene: NA
V gene: TRBV27
clone size: NA
J gene: TRBJ2-5
CDR3 protein: CASSIQGGGTQYF
CDR3 DNA: TGTGCCAGCAGTATTCAGGGAGGAGGGACCCAGTACTTC

D gene: TRBD1
V gene: TRBV2
clone size: many
J gene: TRBJ1-2
CDR3 protein: CASSEAGTAFGYTF
CDR3 DNA: TGTGCCAGCAGTGAAGCCGGGACAGCTTTTGGCTACACCTTC

D gene: NA
V gene: TRBV12-3/TRBV12-4
clone size: few
J gene: TRBJ1-2
CDR3 protein: CATKGSANYGYTF
CDR3 DNA: TGTGCCACCAAGGGTAGCGCTAACTATGGCTACACCTTC

D gene: TRBD2
V gene: TRBV5-1
clone size: many
J gene: TRBJ2-2
CDR3 protein: CASSSEAGMNTGELFF
CDR3 DNA: TGCGCCAGCAGCTCAGAAGCGGGAATGAACACCGGGGAGCTGTTTTTT

D gene: NA
V gene: TRBV5-1
clone size: many
J gene: TRBJ1-1
CDR3 protein: CASSLEGPLNTEAFF
CDR3 DNA: TGCGCCAGCAGCTTGGAAGGGCCCCTGAACACTGAAGCTTTCTTT

D gene: NA
V gene: TRBV19
clone size: NA
J gene: TRBJ2-5
CDR3 protein: CASNIGFMETQYF
CDR3 DNA: TGTGCCAGTAATATCGGATTTATGGAGACCCAGTACTTC

D gene: NA
V gene: TRBV27
clone size: NA
J gene: TRBJ2-1
CDR3 protein: CASSQGLESSYNEQFF
CDR3 DNA: TGTGCCAGCAGTCAGGGACTTGAGAGCTCCTACAATGAGCAGTTCTTC

D gene: NA
V gene: TRBV12-3/TRBV12-4
clone size: many
J gene: TRBJ2-2
CDR3 protein: CASSFVGRGGELFF
CDR3 DNA: TGTGCCAGCAGTTTCGTCGGGAGAGGAGGGGAGCTGTTTTTT

D gene: NA
V gene: TRBV25-1
clone size: NA
J gene: TRBJ2-7
CDR3 protein: CASSVRGMAYEQYF
CDR3 DNA: TGTGCCAGCAGTGTTCGGGGGATGGCCTACGAGCAGTACTTC

D gene: NA
V gene: TRBV12-3/TRBV12-4
clone size: many
J gene: TRBJ2-7
CDR3 protein: CASSTRGEQYF
CDR3 DNA: TGTGCCAGCAGCACTCGGGGGGAGCAGTACTTC

D gene: NA
V gene: TRBV30
clone size: NA
J gene: TRBJ1-3
CDR3 protein: CAWSPSSSGNTIYF
CDR3 DNA: TGTGCCTGGAGTCCATCGAGCTCTGGAAACACCATATATTTT

D gene: NA
V gene: TRBV12-3/TRBV12-4
clone size: many
J gene: TRBJ2-1
CDR3 protein: CASSLVTGAYNEQFF
CDR3 DNA: TGTGCCAGCAGTTTAGTGACAGGCGCCTACAATGAGCAGTTCTTC

D gene: NA
V gene: TRBV15
clone size: many
J gene: TRBJ1-5
CDR3 protein: CATSKGGSNQPQHF
CDR3 DNA: TGTGCCACCAGCAAGGGGGGGAGCAATCAGCCCCAGCATTTT

D gene: TRBD2
V gene: TRBV5-5
clone size: few
J gene: TRBJ2-7
CDR3 protein: CASSKGLAGARYEQYF
CDR3 DNA: TGTGCCAGCAGCAAGGGACTAGCGGGAGCGAGGTACGAGCAGTACTTC

D gene: TRBD2
V gene: TRBV5-1
clone size: few
J gene: TRBJ2-5
CDR3 protein: CASSLGSGGDQETQYF
CDR3 DNA: TGCGCCAGCAGCTTGGGCTCGGGGGGGGATCAAGAGACCCAGTACTTC

D gene: NA
V gene: TRBV20-1
clone size: many
J gene: TRBJ1-1
CDR3 protein: CSASPPMNTEAFF
CDR3 DNA: TGCAGTGCTAGTCCTCCGATGAACACTGAAGCTTTCTTT

D gene: TRBD2
V gene: TRBV27
clone size: NA
J gene: TRBJ2-1
CDR3 protein: CASSLREGVGEQFF
CDR3 DNA: TGTGCCAGCAGTCTCCGGGAGGGGGTCGGTGAGCAGTTCTTC

D gene: TRBD1
V gene: TRBV6-2/TRBV6-3
clone size: few
J gene: TRBJ2-7
CDR3 protein: CASSPPGQWEQYF
CDR3 DNA: TGTGCCAGCAGTCCCCCGGGACAGTGGGAGCAGTACTTC

D gene: NA
V gene: TRBV28
clone size: many
J gene: TRBJ2-6
CDR3 protein: CASLGFSGANVLTF
CDR3 DNA: TGTGCCAGTCTCGGCTTCTCTGGGGCCAACGTCCTGACTTTC

D gene: NA
V gene: TRBV6-1
clone size: many
J gene: TRBJ2-7
CDR3 protein: CASSGDLGYEQYF
CDR3 DNA: TGTGCCAGCAGTGGGGACCTTGGGTACGAGCAGTACTTC

D gene: NA
V gene: TRBV27
clone size: many
J gene: TRBJ2-1
CDR3 protein: CASSLFLTYRSFGDEQFF
CDR3 DNA: TGTGCCAGCAGCCTATTTTTGACGTACCGGAGCTTCGGCGATGAGCAGTTCTTC

D gene: NA
V gene: TRBV5-1
clone size: many
J gene: TRBJ2-7
CDR3 protein: CASSLAGSPGSSEQYF
CDR3 DNA: TGCGCCAGCAGCTTGGCCGGGTCCCCGGGAAGCAGCGAGCAGTACTTC

D gene: TRBD1
V gene: TRBV20-1
clone size: NA
J gene: TRBJ2-1
CDR3 protein: CSARDWRGGGETYNEQFF
CDR3 DNA: TGCAGTGCTAGAGATTGGCGAGGGGGCGGAGAAACCTACAATGAGCAGTTCTTC

D gene: NA
V gene: TRBV20-1
clone size: many
J gene: TRBJ2-1
CDR3 protein: CSASSGSPYNEQFF
CDR3 DNA: TGCAGTGCTAGTTCGGGGAGCCCCTACAATGAGCAGTTCTTC

D gene: NA
V gene: TRBV28
clone size: many
J gene: TRBJ1-5
CDR3 protein: CASSLSGARRQPQHF
CDR3 DNA: TGTGCCAGCAGTTTATCAGGGGCCCGAAGGCAGCCCCAGCATTTT

D gene: TRBD2
V gene: TRBV6-2/TRBV6-3
clone size: few
J gene: TRBJ2-1
CDR3 protein: CASSYGTRVNEQFF
CDR3 DNA: TGTGCCAGCAGTTACGGGACTAGGGTCAATGAGCAGTTCTTC

D gene: NA
V gene: TRBV7-8
clone size: few
J gene: TRBJ2-1
CDR3 protein: CASSLGMGEPSYNEQFF
CDR3 DNA: TGTGCCAGCAGCTTGGGGATGGGGGAACCGTCCTACAATGAGCAGTTCTTC

D gene: TRBD2
V gene: TRBV4-2
clone size: few
J gene: TRBJ2-1
CDR3 protein: CASSQEGTSIDEQFF
CDR3 DNA: TGTGCCAGCAGCCAAGAAGGGACTAGTATAGATGAGCAGTTCTTC

D gene: NA
V gene: TRBV3-1
clone size: many
J gene: TRBJ2-7
CDR3 protein: CASSQGSGLSWYEQYF
CDR3 DNA: TGTGCCAGCAGCCAAGGGAGTGGCCTGTCGTGGTACGAGCAGTACTTC

D gene: TRBD2
V gene: TRBV27
clone size: many
J gene: TRBJ2-7
CDR3 protein: CASSDPWGSGGRYEQYF
CDR3 DNA: TGTGCCAGCAGCGACCCCTGGGGGAGCGGGGGACGCTACGAGCAGTACTTC

D gene: TRBD2
V gene: TRBV7-2
clone size: many
J gene: TRBJ2-3
CDR3 protein: CASSVEVLGTSGNTDTQYF
CDR3 DNA: TGTGCCAGCAGCGTAGAGGTTTTGGGGACTAGCGGGAATACAGATACGCAGTATTTT

D gene: NA
V gene: TRBV7-2
clone size: many
J gene: TRBJ2-5
CDR3 protein: CASRVGVAQNQETQYF
CDR3 DNA: TGTGCCAGCAGGGTTGGAGTAGCGCAAAACCAAGAGACCCAGTACTTC

D gene: NA
V gene: TRBV7-6
clone size: NA
J gene: TRBJ2-7
CDR3 protein: CASSLKLSEQYF
CDR3 DNA: TGTGCCAGCAGCTTAAAGCTCAGCGAGCAGTACTTC

D gene: TRBD2
V gene: TRBV12-3/TRBV12-4
clone size: many
J gene: TRBJ2-7
CDR3 protein: CASTRTSTYEQYF
CDR3 DNA: TGTGCCAGCACAAGGACTAGCACCTACGAGCAGTACTTC

D gene: TRBD1
V gene: TRBV12-5
clone size: many
J gene: TRBJ2-3
CDR3 protein: CASGLEPGQGFWDTQYF
CDR3 DNA: TGTGCTAGTGGTTTGGAACCGGGACAGGGATTTTGGGATACGCAGTATTTT

D gene: NA
V gene: TRBV2
clone size: many
J gene: TRBJ2-7
CDR3 protein: CASSEVTRGDYEQYF
CDR3 DNA: TGTGCCAGCAGTGAGGTGACTAGGGGGGACTACGAGCAGTACTTC

D gene: NA
V gene: TRBV2
clone size: many
J gene: TRBJ2-3
CDR3 protein: CASSYRDVGTDTQYF
CDR3 DNA: TGTGCCAGCAGTTACAGGGATGTCGGCACAGATACGCAGTATTTT

D gene: NA
V gene: TRBV10-3
clone size: NA
J gene: TRBJ2-7
CDR3 protein: CAISTGTEPYEQYF
CDR3 DNA: TGTGCCATCAGCACCGGGACGGAGCCCTACGAGCAGTACTTC

D gene: TRBD1
V gene: TRBV7-9
clone size: few
J gene: TRBJ1-2
CDR3 protein: CASRLVRSFIARGFDYGYTF
CDR3 DNA: TGTGCCAGCAGACTAGTCAGATCGTTTATAGCCAGGGGGTTCGACTATGGCTACACCTTC

D gene: NA
V gene: TRBV6-5
clone size: many
J gene: TRBJ1-1
CDR3 protein: CASSYTGLGTAEAFF
CDR3 DNA: TGTGCCAGCAGTTACACAGGTTTGGGTACGGCTGAAGCTTTCTTT

D gene: NA
V gene: TRBV6-5
clone size: few
J gene: TRBJ2-1
CDR3 protein: CASSYDGASYNEQFF
CDR3 DNA: TGTGCCAGCAGTTACGATGGGGCCTCCTACAATGAGCAGTTCTTC

D gene: TRBD1
V gene: TRBV28
clone size: many
J gene: TRBJ1-5
CDR3 protein: CASSFPTGTGGWGQPQHF
CDR3 DNA: TGTGCCAGCAGTTTCCCAACCGGGACAGGGGGCTGGGGTCAGCCCCAGCATTTT

D gene: NA
V gene: TRBV4-2
clone size: few
J gene: TRBJ2-1
CDR3 protein: CASSQELGLAVWNEQFF
CDR3 DNA: TGTGCCAGCAGCCAAGAGTTAGGGCTAGCTGTTTGGAATGAGCAGTTCTTC

D gene: NA
V gene: TRBV7-9
clone size: many
J gene: TRBJ1-3
CDR3 protein: CASSGPGRRLSGNTIYF
CDR3 DNA: TGTGCCAGCAGCGGTCCGGGACGGAGACTCTCTGGAAACACCATATATTTT

D gene: TRBD1
V gene: TRBV6-1
clone size: many
J gene: TRBJ1-2
CDR3 protein: CASSFQTGAYGYTF
CDR3 DNA: TGTGCCAGCAGTTTTCAGACAGGGGCCTATGGCTACACCTTC

D gene: NA
V gene: TRBV28
clone size: many
J gene: TRBJ2-3
CDR3 protein: CASSFVSVGKDTDTQYF
CDR3 DNA: TGTGCCAGCAGTTTTGTGTCGGTGGGGAAGGACACAGATACGCAGTATTTT

D gene: NA
V gene: TRBV28
clone size: many
J gene: TRBJ2-2
CDR3 protein: CASSPVLHRAPNTGELFF
CDR3 DNA: TGTGCCAGCAGCCCCGTCCTCCACAGGGCCCCGAACACCGGGGAGCTGTTTTTT

D gene: TRBD1
V gene: TRBV29-1
clone size: many
J gene: TRBJ1-1
CDR3 protein: CSVEDGQGNTEAFF
CDR3 DNA: TGCAGCGTTGAAGACGGACAGGGGAACACTGAAGCTTTCTTT

D gene: TRBD1
V gene: TRBV4-1
clone size: few
J gene: TRBJ1-1
CDR3 protein: CASSHQTGNPEAFF
CDR3 DNA: TGCGCCAGCAGCCACCAGACAGGGAACCCTGAAGCTTTCTTT